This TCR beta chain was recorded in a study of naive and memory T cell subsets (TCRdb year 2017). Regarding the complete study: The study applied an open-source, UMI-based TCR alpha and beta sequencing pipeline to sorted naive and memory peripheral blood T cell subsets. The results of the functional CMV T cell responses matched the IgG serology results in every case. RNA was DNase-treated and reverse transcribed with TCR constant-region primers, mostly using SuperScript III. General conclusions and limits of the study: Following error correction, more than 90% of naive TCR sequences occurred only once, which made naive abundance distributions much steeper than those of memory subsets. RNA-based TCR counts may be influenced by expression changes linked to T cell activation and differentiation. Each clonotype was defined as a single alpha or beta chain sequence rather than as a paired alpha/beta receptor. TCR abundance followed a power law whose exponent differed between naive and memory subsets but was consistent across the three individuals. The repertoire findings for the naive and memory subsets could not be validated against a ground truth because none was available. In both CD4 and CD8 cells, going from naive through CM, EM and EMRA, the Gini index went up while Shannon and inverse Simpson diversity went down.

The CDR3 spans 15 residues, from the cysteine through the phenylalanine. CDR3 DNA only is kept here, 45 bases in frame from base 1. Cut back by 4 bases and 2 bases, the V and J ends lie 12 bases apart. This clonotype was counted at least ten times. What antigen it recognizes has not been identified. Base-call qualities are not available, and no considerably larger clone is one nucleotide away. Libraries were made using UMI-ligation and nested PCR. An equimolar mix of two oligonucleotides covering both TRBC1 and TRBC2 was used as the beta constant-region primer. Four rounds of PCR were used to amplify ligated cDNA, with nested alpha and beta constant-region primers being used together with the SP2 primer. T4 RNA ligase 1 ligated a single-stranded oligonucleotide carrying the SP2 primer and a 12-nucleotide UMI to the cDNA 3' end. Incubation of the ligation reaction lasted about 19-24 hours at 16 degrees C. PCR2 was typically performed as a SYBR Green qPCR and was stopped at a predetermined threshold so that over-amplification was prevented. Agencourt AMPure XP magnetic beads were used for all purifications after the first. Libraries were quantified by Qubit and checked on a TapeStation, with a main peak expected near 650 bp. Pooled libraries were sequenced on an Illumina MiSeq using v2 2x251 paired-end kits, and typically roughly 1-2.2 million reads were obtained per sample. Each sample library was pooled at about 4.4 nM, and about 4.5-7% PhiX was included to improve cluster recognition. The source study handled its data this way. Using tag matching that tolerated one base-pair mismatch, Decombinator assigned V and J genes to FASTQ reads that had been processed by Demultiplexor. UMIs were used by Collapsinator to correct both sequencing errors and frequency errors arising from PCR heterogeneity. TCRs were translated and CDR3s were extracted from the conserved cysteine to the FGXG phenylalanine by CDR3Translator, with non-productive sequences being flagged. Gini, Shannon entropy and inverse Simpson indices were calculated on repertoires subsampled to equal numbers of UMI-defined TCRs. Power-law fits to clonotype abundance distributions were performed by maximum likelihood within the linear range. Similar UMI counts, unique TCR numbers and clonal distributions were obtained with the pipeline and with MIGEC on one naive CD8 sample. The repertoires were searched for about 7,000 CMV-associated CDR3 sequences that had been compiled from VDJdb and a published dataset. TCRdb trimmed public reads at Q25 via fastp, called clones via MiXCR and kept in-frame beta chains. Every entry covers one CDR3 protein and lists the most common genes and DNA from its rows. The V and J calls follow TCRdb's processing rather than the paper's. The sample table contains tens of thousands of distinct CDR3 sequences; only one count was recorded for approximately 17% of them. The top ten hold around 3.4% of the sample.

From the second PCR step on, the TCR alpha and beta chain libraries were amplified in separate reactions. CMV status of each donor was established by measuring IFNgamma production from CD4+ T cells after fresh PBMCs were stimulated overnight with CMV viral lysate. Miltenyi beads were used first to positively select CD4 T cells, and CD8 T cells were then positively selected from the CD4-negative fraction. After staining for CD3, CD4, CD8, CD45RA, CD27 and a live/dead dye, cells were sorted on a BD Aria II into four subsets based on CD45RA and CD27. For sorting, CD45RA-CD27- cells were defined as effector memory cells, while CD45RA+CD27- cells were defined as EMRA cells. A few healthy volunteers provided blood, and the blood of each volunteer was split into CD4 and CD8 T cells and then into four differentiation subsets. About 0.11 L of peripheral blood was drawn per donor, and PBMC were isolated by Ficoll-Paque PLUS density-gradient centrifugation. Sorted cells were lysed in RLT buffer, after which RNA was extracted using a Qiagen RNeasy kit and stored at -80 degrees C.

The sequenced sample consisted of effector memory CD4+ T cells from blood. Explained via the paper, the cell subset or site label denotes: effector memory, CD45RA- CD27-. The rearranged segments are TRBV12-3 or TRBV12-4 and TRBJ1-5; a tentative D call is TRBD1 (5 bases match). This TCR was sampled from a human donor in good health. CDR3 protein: CASSSPGRGNQPQHF. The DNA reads TGTGCCAGCAGTTCTCCAGGGAGAGGCAATCAGCCCCAGCATTTT.